Here is one TCR beta chain with its context. Its antigen is undetermined. This sample is part of a study of neoadjuvant anti-PD-1 for oral cavity cancer. Study-wide results and limits: TCR analyses covered only a few patients per response group. Higher pretreatment Treg/Th17 ratios tracked higher pretreatment blood clonality.

Libraries were prepared by immunoSEQ multiplex PCR; TCRdb keeps only in-frame clonotypes and omits some of them. The table records about 13,000 clones, 67% of them present only once. V shed 0 bases and J shed 4 bases, with 13 bases lying between them. In germline, CDR1 is MNHEY, CDR2 SVGAGI. This CDR3 has 16 residues. Noted time point: after neoadjuvant nivolumab, at surgical resection. These oral cavity squamous cell carcinomas were HPV-negative and locally advanced. The sample in question was PBMCs, obtained after nivolumab (anti-PD-1) treatment. The chain recombines TRBV6-5 with TRBJ1-3; D remains unclear. This TCR was sampled from a person aged 40 to 85 with oral cavity squamous cell carcinoma. Here the CDR3 reads CASSYSGSPGGNTIYF. CDR3 coding DNA: TGTGCCAGCAGTTACTCGGGGAGCCCTGGAGGAAACACCATATATTTT.